The 28 T cell receptor beta chains reported below all come from one sample, sequenced in a study of OX40 agonist ivuxolimab in advanced cancers. Libraries came from the immunoSEQ multiplex PCR assay. TCRdb re-hosts the immuneACCESS table, in-frame sequences only. Its copies lack some clones; in the studies checked, an unresolved V gene accounts for under half of them, and the cause for the rest is not known. Recorded for this sample are 80,000 or so clones; 86% of them occurred a single time. In total, the top ten clones hold nearly 8% of the sample. Specimen: CD4+ or CD8+ T cells sorted from blood, collected in a trial of the OX40 agonist ivuxolimab. Receptors were obtained from an adult with an advanced solid tumor such as melanoma, head and neck, liver or kidney cancer.

This clone was picked up a small number of times. The rearrangement joins TRBV7-3 to TRBJ1-5; no definite D call. Germline V gene sequence: CDR1 SGHTA, CDR2 FQGTGA. CDR3 length: 13 amino acids. The V end lost 5 bases, the J end lost 9 bases, and 14 bases lay between the germline ends. CDR3 protein: CASSPSAGLPQHF. The CDR3 DNA is TGTGCCAGCAGCCCCTCAGCAGGCCTGCCCCAGCATTTT.

The J gene is TRBJ2-3, the V gene TRBV19; D is unresolved. The CDR3 runs to 14 residues. The V and J ends lost 1 base and 0 bases respectively, with 5 bases between them. The V gene's germline CDR1 is LNHDA and CDR2 SQIVND (reference sequence). In DNA form, the CDR3 reads TGTGCCAGTAGTATAGGTGCTAGCACAGATACGCAGTATTTT. Amino acids: CASSIGASTDTQYF.

The CDR3 region has the DNA TGTGCCAGCAGCGTAGGCGCCACCAATCAGCCCCAGCATTTT. Protein sequence: CASSVGATNQPQHF. The J gene is TRBJ1-5, the V gene TRBV9; D uncertain. The CDR3 sequence is 14 residues long. Germline V gene sequence: CDR1 SGDLS, CDR2 YYNGEE. The ends were cut back, 0 bases at V and 3 bases at J, with 7 bases in the middle.

This rearrangement joins TRBV30 to TRBJ2-3, with 9 nucleotides matching TRBD2. The CDR3 totals 15 residues. Trimming at V came to 0 bases and at J to 1 base, leaving 2 bases not matched to a gene. Per germline, CDR1 GTSNPN and CDR2 SVGIG (reference sequence). CDR3 protein: CAWSVRTSGTDTQYF. DNA of the CDR3: TGTGCCTGGAGTGTACGGACTAGCGGCACAGATACGCAGTATTTT.

The chain uses TRBV10-3 and TRBJ2-2; 9 bases agree with TRBD2. The CDR3 totals 16 residues. The germline V gene encodes CDR1 ENHRY and CDR2 SYGVKD. Trimming cost V 0 bases and J 5 bases; bases outside gene matches: 4. The CDR3 reads CAISESASGVTGELFF. The CDR3 DNA sequence: TGTGCCATCAGTGAGTCGGCTAGCGGGGTAACCGGGGAGCTGTTTTTT.

The V gene is TRBV5-6, the J gene TRBJ2-7; a possible D gene is TRBD1 (6 bases). Trimming pared 0 bases from V and 6 bases from J, leaving 10 bases between. Germline V gene sequence: CDR1 SGHDT, CDR2 YYEEEE. This CDR3 comprises 13 residues. The CDR3 nucleotides read TGTGCCAGCAGCTTGGGGGGGCTGCGCGAGCAGTACTTC. Protein: CASSLGGLREQYF.

This clone was detected a few times. The chain is built from TRBV11-2 and TRBJ1-1; D is ambiguous. CDR3 length: 16 residues. The germline gives CDR1 SGHAT, CDR2 FQNNGV. Trimming took off 0 bases at V and 1 base at J, with 12 bases between the two ends. In nucleotides, the CDR3 is TGTGCCAGCAGCTTAGACAGACTATTGGCGAACACTGAAGCTTTCTTT. Encoded protein: CASSLDRLLANTEAFF.

In this sample, this clone turned up once. The chain links TRBV10-3 to TRBJ1-2; 7 nucleotides line up with TRBD1. From germline, CDR1 is ENHRY and CDR2 SYGVKD. The CDR3 consists of 17 residues. With 2 bases clipped from V and 2 bases from J, the junction kept 11 bases outside the gene matches. The CDR3 DNA reads TGTGCCATCAGTGAGGGGACAGCCCTTGTGGCAAACTATGGCTACACCTTC. This codes for CAISEGTALVANYGYTF.

CDR3 in amino acids: CASSGRDYNEQFF. CDR3 bases: TGTGCCAGCAGTGGACGGGACTACAATGAGCAGTTCTTC. The chain has TRBV6-6 and TRBJ2-1; possibly TRBD2 for D (5 bases). V lost 5 bases to trimming and J lost 3 bases, with 8 bases between them. Germline V gene lookup returns CDR1 MNHNY and CDR2 SVGAGI (reference sequence). CDR3 size: 13 residues.

This sequence joins TRBV19 and TRBJ1-2; a possible D gene is TRBD1 (6 bases). In germline, CDR1 is LNHDA, CDR2 SQIVND (reference sequence). Trimming pared 9 bases from V and 4 bases from J, leaving 18 bases between. The CDR3 consists of 14 residues. DNA of the CDR3: TGTGCCAGCGCCCGGGACACTGTTCGCTATGGCTACACCTTC. Translated: CASARDTVRYGYTF. The whole variable domain, filled in from reference TRBV19 and TRBJ1-2, reads DGGITQSPKYLFRKEGQNVTLSCEQNLNHDAMYWYRQDPGQGLRLIYYSQIVNDFQKGDIAEGYSVSREKKESFPLTVTSAQKNPTAFYLCASARDTVRYGYTFGSGTRLTVV.

This chain uses TRBV15 with TRBJ2-3; D could derive from TRBD1 or TRBD2 (5 bases each). The V gene lost 1 base and the J gene lost 1 base, with 15 bases spanning the gap. This CDR3 is built from 17 residues. Germline lookup yields CDR1 LNHNV and CDR2 YYDKDF (reference sequence). CDR3 bases: TGTGCCACCAGCAGAGCCGTGACCCGAGGGGGCACAGATACGCAGTATTTT. Translated: CATSRAVTRGGTDTQYF.

The genes are TRBV7-2 and TRBJ1-1; D remains ambiguous. CDR1 and CDR2 from the germline V gene are SGHTA and FQGNSA. Deletions cut 5 bases from V and 5 bases from J, with 15 bases between. This CDR3 is built from 14 residues. CDR3 DNA sequence: TGTGCCAGCAGCACCAACAGAGGCCCAACTGAAGCTTTCTTT. This codes for CASSTNRGPTEAFF.

The rearrangement joins TRBV25-1 to TRBJ1-2; D gene unclear. Trimming removed 4 bases from V and 6 bases from J, with 21 bases in between. CDR1 and CDR2 from the germline V gene are MGHDK and SYGVNS. CDR3 size: 16 residues. The CDR3 DNA reads TGTGCCAGCAGTGTTCTCACAGCAGGACGGGATCATGGCTACACCTTC. Protein: CASSVLTAGRDHGYTF.

The V gene is TRBV7-8, the J gene TRBJ2-7; TRBD1 agrees at 11 bases. This CDR3 contains 16 residues. Looked up from germline, CDR1 is SGHVS and CDR2 is FQNEAQ. V trimming: 7 bases; J trimming: 5 bases; junction bases outside the gene matches: 13. Here the CDR3 DNA reads TGTGCCAGCACCGTCTTAGCCGGGACAGGGGGGAACGAGCAGTACTTC. This translates into CASTVLAGTGGNEQYF.

This chain joins TRBV25-1 and TRBJ1-2, with D perhaps TRBD1 (5 bases). Germline loops: CDR1 MGHDK, CDR2 SYGVNS. Trimming removed 2 bases at V and 4 bases at J, with 11 bases between. CDR3 length equals 14 residues. CDR3 in DNA: TGTGCCAGCAGTGAAATGGGGGGAAGCTATGGCTACACCTTC. Encoded protein: CASSEMGGSYGYTF.

V gene TRBV19 combines with J gene TRBJ2-7; D ambiguous. The CDR3 spans 13 residues. CDR1 is LNHDA, CDR2 SQIVND, per germline (reference sequence). V gave up 10 bases and J gave up 2 bases, with 15 bases separating them. The chain's CDR3 is CATMWGWAYEQYF. Written as DNA, the CDR3 is TGTGCCACCATGTGGGGATGGGCCTACGAGCAGTACTTC.

This clone came up once. Other DNA sequences of this sample code for an identical CDR3. This sequence joins TRBV7-2 and TRBJ1-2; the match to TRBD1 covers 7 bases. V was clipped by 4 bases and J by 8 bases; unmatched bases: 13. CDR3 size: 15 residues. Germline-derived CDR1 and CDR2 are SGHTA and FQGNSA. The CDR3 here is CASSSKGRQGGGYTF. The CDR3 nucleotides read TGTGCCAGCAGCTCAAAAGGTCGACAGGGAGGGGGCTACACCTTC.

This clone was seen only once. The rearrangement uses TRBV11-3 and TRBJ2-3; the D is unclear. CDR1 is SGHNT, CDR2 YENEEA, per germline. The CDR3 contains 14 residues. V gave up 8 bases and J gave up 0 bases, with 12 bases separating them. The CDR3 nucleotides read TGTGCCAGCTCCCCAGTTACGAGCACAGATACGCAGTATTTT. Its translation is CASSPVTSTDTQYF.

The chain has TRBV6-1 and TRBJ2-3, with TRBD1 matching 7 bases. This CDR3 has 15 residues. With V trimmed by 6 bases and J by 8 bases, 14 bases remained unmatched. CDR1 and CDR2 from the germline V gene are MNHNS and SASEGT. CDR3 loop: CASRIGTDTSGTQYF. The CDR3 coding sequence is TGTGCCAGCAGGATAGGGACAGACACTTCAGGTACGCAGTATTTT.

This clone was seen more than once but under ten times. This chain connects TRBV5-4 to TRBJ2-7; 9 bases are shared with TRBD2. V shed 5 bases and J 0 bases; nucleotides not matched to a gene: 6. Germline lookup yields CDR1 SGHNT and CDR2 YYREEE (reference sequence). The CDR3 loop spans 15 amino acids. The CDR3 sequence: CASSLAGAPSYEQYF. The CDR3 coding sequence is TGTGCCAGCAGTTTAGCGGGGGCCCCCTCCTACGAGCAGTACTTC.

This clone came up a few times. Additional DNA sequences in this sample encode the identical CDR3. This rearrangement joins TRBV18 to TRBJ1-2; possible D gene TRBD1, 5 bases. Germline V lookup: CDR1 KGHSH, CDR2 LQKENI. The CDR3 runs 13 residues. Between the trimmed V and J ends, which lost 6 bases and 2 bases, there was a span of 10 bases. The CDR3 bases are TGTGCCAGCTCTCCAGACAGAAACTATGGCTACACCTTC. This codes for CASSPDRNYGYTF.

V and J are TRBV5-4 and TRBJ1-1; TRBD1 agrees at 8 bases. Per the germline V gene, CDR1 is SGHNT and CDR2 is YYREEE (reference sequence). V shed 4 bases, J shed 11 bases, and the junction held 13 bases outside the gene matches. The CDR3 length is 14 residues. The CDR3 nucleotides read TGTGCCAGCAGCCAAGTAGGGTCAGGGGGCCGGGCTTTCTTT. Residues: CASSQVGSGGRAFF.

This clone was counted a single time. The rearrangement joins TRBV6-1 to TRBJ1-5; maybe TRBD1 (5 bases). The CDR3 has 16 amino acids. Germline CDR1 and CDR2: MNHNS and SASEGT. V was shortened by 1 base and J by 8 bases, with 18 bases between the two germline ends. The CDR3 here is CASSEVGTGFPKPQHF. The CDR3 DNA reads TGTGCCAGCAGTGAAGTGGGGACGGGATTTCCTAAGCCCCAGCATTTT.

Only one count was recorded for this clone. The chain is built from TRBV9 and TRBJ2-3; D ambiguous. The ends were cut back, 2 bases at V and 2 bases at J, with 12 bases in the middle. Germline V gene lookup returns CDR1 SGDLS and CDR2 YYNGEE. The CDR3 is made up of 15 amino acids. The CDR3 nucleotides are TGTGCCAGCAGCGTTTTACCGCTTTCCACAGATACGCAGTATTTT. Translated, it gives CASSVLPLSTDTQYF.

This chain joins TRBV29-1 and TRBJ2-1, with unresolved D. The V end lost 5 bases, the J end lost 7 bases, and 12 bases lay between the germline ends. Germline V CDR1 and CDR2: SQVTM, ANQGSEA. The CDR3 is 12 residues long. CDR3 coding DNA: TGCAGCGTTAGAGTGGGCTGGAATGAGCAGTTCTTC. Its translation: CSVRVGWNEQFF.

V is TRBV14 and J is TRBJ2-3; D possibly corresponds to TRBD2 (5 bases). Looked up from germline, CDR1 is SGHDN and CDR2 is FVKESK. The length of the CDR3 is 15 residues. V was cut by 4 bases and J by 2 bases, with 13 bases left in between. In DNA form, the CDR3 reads TGTGCCAGCAGCCGACGACTAACCAACACAGATACGCAGTATTTT. Its translation is CASSRRLTNTDTQYF.

This rearrangement joins TRBV9 to TRBJ2-2; 9 positions match TRBD1. J lost 7 bases, V lost 4 bases, and 8 bases had no gene match. Germline loops: CDR1 SGDLS, CDR2 YYNGEE. This CDR3 is 15 amino acids long. CDR3 protein: CASSFRDRVIGELFF. In DNA, the CDR3 is TGTGCCAGCAGCTTTCGGGACAGGGTCATCGGGGAGCTGTTTTTT.

CDR3 DNA sequence: TGCAGCGTGGCCCGTAGCGGGACCATCCGCGAGCAGTACTTC. Protein product: CSVARSGTIREQYF. V gene TRBV29-1 combines with J gene TRBJ2-7, with 8 positions matching TRBD2. The CDR3 extends over 14 amino acids. CDR1 and CDR2 from the germline V gene are SQVTM and ANQGSEA. V trimming: 6 bases; J trimming: 6 bases; junction bases outside the gene matches: 13.